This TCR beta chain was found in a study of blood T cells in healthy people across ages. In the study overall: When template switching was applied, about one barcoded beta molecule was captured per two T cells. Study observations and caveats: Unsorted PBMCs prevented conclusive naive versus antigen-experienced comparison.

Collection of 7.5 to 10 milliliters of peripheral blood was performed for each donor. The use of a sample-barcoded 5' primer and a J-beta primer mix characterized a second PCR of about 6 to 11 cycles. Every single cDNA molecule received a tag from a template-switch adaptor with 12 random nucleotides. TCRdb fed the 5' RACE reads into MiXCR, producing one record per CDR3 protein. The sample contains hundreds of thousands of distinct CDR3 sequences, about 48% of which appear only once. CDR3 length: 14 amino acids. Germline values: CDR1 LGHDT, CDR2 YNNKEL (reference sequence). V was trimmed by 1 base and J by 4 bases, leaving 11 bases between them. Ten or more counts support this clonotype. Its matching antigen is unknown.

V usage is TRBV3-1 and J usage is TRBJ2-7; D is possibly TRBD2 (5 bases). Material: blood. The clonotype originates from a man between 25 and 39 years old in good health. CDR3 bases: TGTGCCAGCAGCCAAGCTGGAGGTGCGTACGAGCAGTACTTC. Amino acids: CASSQAGGAYEQYF.